These 27 T cell receptor beta chains were sequenced from one sample in a study of vaccination and CD4 T cells after COVID-19. These TCRs are of unknown antigen specificity. Researchers used the Oncomine TCR Beta short-read assay to sequence DNA from cultured CD4+ T cells. One entry per CDR3 protein results from TCRdb running MiXCR on the PCR reads. This sample has 15,000 to 16,000 distinct CDR3 sequences, with about 55% found just once. Treatment indicated: approximately 10-day PBMC culture with coronavirus spike peptide pools or control peptides (ViraFEST assay). Sequenced input: CD4+ T cells from blood, cultured in vitro. All receptors derive from a human donor who had recovered from COVID-19.

The J gene is TRBJ2-2, the V gene TRBV19; D gene uncertain. The V and J ends lost 7 bases and 0 bases respectively, with 9 bases between them. Germline CDR1 LNHDA, CDR2 SQIVND (reference sequence). The CDR3 length is 14 residues. CDR3 region: CASTPSPNTGELFF. The CDR3 nucleotides read TGTGCCAGTACCCCCTCCCCGAACACCGGGGAGCTGTTTTTT.

This clonotype appeared a few times. V and J are TRBV7-9 and TRBJ2-3, with a tentative D call TRBD2 (6 bases). Germline lookup yields CDR1 SEHNR and CDR2 FQNEAQ (reference sequence). The CDR3 is made up of 14 amino acids. V gave up 5 bases and J gave up 2 bases, with 11 bases separating them. CDR3 sequence (DNA): TGTGCCAGCAGCCCCGGGACTTACACAGATACGCAGTATTTT. Its protein is CASSPGTYTDTQYF.

V is TRBV27 and J is TRBJ1-5; D is unresolved. The germline CDR1 and CDR2 sequences are MNHEY and SMNVEV (reference sequence). This CDR3 region has 16 residues. Trimming stripped 6 bases from V and 4 bases from J, with 19 bases between. The CDR3 here is CASRPVWADSNQPQHF. The DNA of the CDR3 is TGTGCCAGCAGACCTGTCTGGGCGGACTCGAATCAGCCCCAGCATTTT.

This clonotype was counted a few times. CDR3 DNA: TGCAGTGCTTGGTACAGGGGGGACAATGAGCAGTTCTTC. Translating gives CSAWYRGDNEQFF. The chain combines TRBV20-1 with TRBJ2-1, with TRBD1 matching 8 bases. With V trimmed by 5 bases and J by 5 bases, 5 bases remained unmatched. The germline CDR1 and CDR2 sequences are DFQATT and SNEGSKA (reference sequence). CDR3 length: 13 amino acids.

This clonotype was counted only a few times. This rearrangement joins TRBV2 to TRBJ1-2, with no clear D. The CDR3 sequence is 15 residues long. V was cut by 3 bases and J by 0 bases, with 11 bases left in between. Germline V lookup: CDR1 SNHLY, CDR2 FYNNEI. The CDR3 DNA reads TGTGCCAGCAGTGACAGACACCCTACTAACTATGGCTACACCTTC. This sequence encodes CASSDRHPTNYGYTF.

This clonotype turned up a few times. J is TRBJ2-7 and V is TRBV5-8; 9 nucleotides agree with TRBD1. Germline loops: CDR1 SGHTS, CDR2 YDEGEE. The V and J ends lost 6 bases and 2 bases, in that order; junction bases with no gene match: 6. The CDR3 has 14 residues. CDR3 DNA: TGTGCCAGCACCAGGACAGGGGCCACCTACGAGCAGTACTTC. Its translation: CASTRTGATYEQYF.

The chain employs TRBV19 and TRBJ2-1; the D gene is possibly TRBD2 (6 bases). This CDR3 is built from 14 residues. The germline CDR1 and CDR2 sequences are LNHDA and SQIVND (reference sequence). V was cut by 3 bases and J by 8 bases, with 14 bases left in between. CDR3 protein: CASSIPGRSDEQFF. Written as DNA, the CDR3 is TGTGCCAGTAGTATTCCCGGGAGAAGCGATGAGCAGTTCTTC.

Notes on this clonotype: One end of the junction does not line up with germline, which may come from a read error. The chain joins TRBV12-3 or TRBV12-4 to TRBJ2-7, with D hard to call. This CDR3 contains 12 residues. The CDR3 DNA reads as TGTGCCAGCAGTCAAAAGGGCCACGAGCAGTGCTTC. This encodes CASSQKGHEQCF.

V and J are TRBV11-3 and TRBJ2-2; D is possibly TRBD2 (6 bases). Trimming shortened V by 6 bases and J by 7 bases, and 9 bases separated the two germline ends. The CDR3 extends over 12 amino acids. Germline CDR1 is SGHNT and CDR2 is YENEEA. CDR3 residues: CASSIGGGELFF. Here the CDR3 DNA reads TGTGCCAGCAGTATCGGGGGCGGGGAGCTGTTTTTT.

This chain joins TRBV7-2 and TRBJ1-1; TRBD1 matches 10 bases. CDR1 is SGHTA, CDR2 FQGNSA, per germline. The V and J ends lost 6 bases and 4 bases, in that order; junction bases with no gene match: 5. The CDR3 totals 14 residues. The CDR3: CASRQDRGGTEAFF. CDR3 DNA: TGTGCCAGCAGACAGGACAGGGGGGGCACTGAAGCTTTCTTT.

This clonotype came up a few times. The DNA of the CDR3 is TGCAGTGCTTTAAAAGGGGGACAGGCCCATAGCAATCAGCCCCAGCATTTT. Its translation is CSALKGGQAHSNQPQHF. The chain combines TRBV20-1 with TRBJ1-5, with TRBD1 identical over 8 bases. The CDR3 spans 17 residues. Germline V gives CDR1 DFQATT, CDR2 SNEGSKA (reference sequence). The J segment lost 0 bases and the V segment lost 5 bases, leaving 12 bases of the junction unmatched.

This clonotype occurred a few times. The V and J genes are TRBV20-1 and TRBJ2-7; 9 bases match TRBD1. The CDR3 is 14 amino acids. CDR1 and CDR2 from the germline V gene are DFQATT and SNEGSKA (reference sequence). J gave up 3 bases and V 0 bases, and 3 bases lay outside the gene matches. DNA of the CDR3: TGCAGTGCTAGAGAAGCGACAGGGGGCTACGAGCAGTACTTC. Its translation: CSAREATGGYEQYF.

The gene calls are TRBV20-1 and TRBJ2-3; D not certain. The CDR3 consists of 13 residues. Looked up from germline, CDR1 is DFQATT and CDR2 is SNEGSKA (reference sequence). V lost 0 bases to trimming and J lost 2 bases, with 6 bases between them. The CDR3 is CSARDTITDTQYF. The CDR3 DNA is TGCAGTGCTAGAGATACTATCACAGATACGCAGTATTTT.

The chain carries TRBV27 and TRBJ2-7, with 12 bases aligning to TRBD1. Germline loops: CDR1 MNHEY, CDR2 SMNVEV (reference sequence). V was pared by 7 bases and J by 6 bases, with 7 bases of the junction left unmatched. The CDR3 is 14 residues long. CDR3 residues: CASKKGQGAGEQYF. The CDR3 DNA sequence: TGTGCCAGCAAAAAGGGACAGGGGGCGGGCGAGCAGTACTTC.

This clonotype appeared a single time. This chain links TRBV28 with TRBJ2-3, with 8 bases lining up with TRBD2. With 7 bases clipped from V and 4 bases from J, the junction kept 13 bases outside the gene matches. Looked up from germline, CDR1 is MDHEN and CDR2 is SYDVKM. The CDR3 loop spans 16 amino acids. As DNA, the CDR3 is TGTGCCAGCACGTGGGCAAGCGGGAGTTCCCCAGATACGCAGTATTTT. Translated: CASTWASGSSPDTQYF. The variable domain in full, completed from reference TRBV28 and TRBJ2-3, reads DVKVTQSSRYLVKRTGEKVFLECVQDMDHENMFWYRQDPGLGLRLIYFSYDVKMKEKGDIPEGYSVSREKKERFSLILESASTNQTSMYLCASTWASGSSPDTQYFGPGTRLTVL.

The rearrangement uses TRBV24-1 and TRBJ1-2; D remains unclear. The CDR3 loop spans 12 amino acids. CDR1 and CDR2 (germline): KGHDR, SFDVKD. V lost 3 bases to trimming and J lost 7 bases, with 8 bases between them. The CDR3: CATSDPFTGYTF. The CDR3 nucleotides read TGTGCCACCAGTGATCCGTTTACTGGCTACACCTTC.

This clonotype appeared a few times. The chain couples TRBV6-1 to TRBJ1-2, with TRBD1 matching over 9 bases. Germline loops: CDR1 MNHNS, CDR2 SASEGT. Trimming at V came to 7 bases and at J to 4 bases, leaving 10 bases not matched to a gene. The CDR3 sequence is 15 residues long. In DNA, the CDR3 is TGTGCCAGCATTGGGACAGGGACCTTACCCTATGGCTACACCTTC. It translates to CASIGTGTLPYGYTF.

This clonotype was seen a few times. This chain connects TRBV7-2 to TRBJ1-3; the D is unclear. The CDR3 has 14 residues. The germline CDR1 and CDR2 sequences are SGHTA and FQGNSA. V lost 1 base and J 4 bases, leaving 8 bases between the germline ends. The CDR3 sequence: CASSLGWGGNTIYF. In nucleotides, the CDR3 is TGTGCCAGCAGCTTAGGGTGGGGAGGAAACACCATATATTTT.

CDR3 in amino acids: CASSWRGTARGEQFF. The CDR3 nucleotides are TGTGCCAGCAGCTGGAGGGGGACCGCAAGGGGCGAGCAGTTCTTC. This chain links TRBV7-2 with TRBJ2-1; D tentatively reads TRBD1 or TRBD2 (6 bases each). This CDR3 has 15 amino acids. V gave up 4 bases and J gave up 10 bases, with 20 bases separating them. CDR1 SGHTA and CDR2 FQGNSA come from the germline V gene.

V and J are TRBV2 and TRBJ1-1; weak D call: TRBD1 (5 bases). CDR3 size: 14 residues. V shed 6 bases and J shed 1 base, with 12 bases lying between them. Germline V CDR1 and CDR2: SNHLY, FYNNEI. CDR3 nucleotide sequence: TGTGCCAGCAGGGAGGGACTTAAGAACACTGAAGCTTTCTTT. Its protein product is CASREGLKNTEAFF.

The chain links TRBV20-1 to TRBJ2-5, with 10 bases identical to TRBD2. This CDR3 is built from 13 residues. Germline V gene lookup returns CDR1 DFQATT and CDR2 SNEGSKA (reference sequence). CDR3 sequence (DNA): TGCAGAGCGGGGGGGCCTCGGGAAGAGACCCAGTACTTC. Translating gives CRAGGPREETQYF.

V is TRBV6-1 and J is TRBJ1-1; D gene ambiguous. The V end lost 5 bases, the J end lost 1 base, and 17 bases lay between the germline ends. The length of the CDR3 is 16 residues. Germline values: CDR1 MNHNS, CDR2 SASEGT. CDR3 amino acids: CASSKSPPRENTEAFF. The CDR3 region has the DNA TGTGCCAGCAGTAAATCCCCCCCCCGGGAGAACACTGAAGCTTTCTTT.

The chain recombines TRBV11-2 with TRBJ2-5; unclear D gene. CDR3 length: 14 amino acids. Trimming removed 7 bases from V and 3 bases from J, with 15 bases in between. Germline V gene data show CDR1 as SGHAT and CDR2 as FQNNGV. The CDR3 loop is CASTYGPSKETQYF. The CDR3 DNA sequence: TGTGCCAGCACCTATGGACCTTCCAAAGAGACCCAGTACTTC.

The rearrangement uses TRBV28 and TRBJ1-1; the D gene is possibly TRBD1 (6 bases). Trimming took off 8 bases at V and 1 base at J, with 11 bases between the two ends. The germline V gene encodes CDR1 MDHEN and CDR2 SYDVKM. The CDR3 runs 13 residues. The chain's CDR3 is CASGNRANTEAFF. The CDR3, as DNA: TGTGCCAGCGGGAACAGGGCGAACACTGAAGCTTTCTTT.

This clonotype was found a few times. The chain couples TRBV7-6 to TRBJ2-1; D may be TRBD2 (6 bases). Germline CDR1 is SGHVS and CDR2 is FNYEAQ. V was trimmed by 5 bases and J by 2 bases, leaving 22 bases between them. The CDR3 runs to 18 residues. CDR3 coding DNA: TGTGCCAGCAGCCTACGGGACCCAGGGTCGGGGGCCTACAATGAGCAGTTCTTC. It encodes CASSLRDPGSGAYNEQFF.

The sample holds a few counts of this clonotype. CDR3 in DNA: TGTGCCAGCAGTTACGCCCCAGAGATCACCGGGGAGCTGTTTTTT. This encodes CASSYAPEITGELFF. The chain couples TRBV6-2 or TRBV6-3 to TRBJ2-2; D is uncertain. The CDR3 has 15 amino acids. Germline values: CDR1 MNHEY, CDR2 SVGEGT. V lost 2 bases and J 4 bases, leaving 11 bases between the germline ends.

The rearrangement uses TRBV19 and TRBJ1-4; 9 nucleotides agree with TRBD1. V shed 6 bases, J shed 9 bases, and the junction held 8 bases outside the gene matches. CDR1 is LNHDA and CDR2 is SQIVND in the germline V gene (reference sequence). This CDR3 is 14 amino acids long. The CDR3 loop is CASSAAGTGKKLFF. The CDR3 bases are TGTGCCAGTAGCGCTGCCGGGACAGGGAAAAAACTGTTTTTT. Supplemented by reference TRBV19 and TRBJ1-4, the full variable domain reads DGGITQSPKYLFRKEGQNVTLSCEQNLNHDAMYWYRQDPGQGLRLIYYSQIVNDFQKGDIAEGYSVSREKKESFPLTVTSAQKNPTAFYLCASSAAGTGKKLFFGSGTQLSVL.